Each of the 21 T cell receptor beta chains below was sequenced from the same sample in a study of blood T cell repertoires in COVID-19. Assay: immunoSEQ multiplex PCR; the TCRdb copy retains only in-frame clones and omits some. The profile shows tens of thousands of clones, approximately 91% of them singletons. Sequencing was carried out using peripheral blood. The receptors shown here come from a man aged 45-60 years with active COVID-19.

The chain couples TRBV12-3 or TRBV12-4 to TRBJ2-3, with D hard to call. The CDR3 contains 12 residues. V dropped 3 bases and J dropped 4 bases, with 5 bases sitting between them. CDR3 in DNA: TGTGCCAGCAGTTTTCGAGCAGATACGCAGTATTTT. Encoded protein: CASSFRADTQYF.

The genes are TRBV7-9 and TRBJ2-1, with 7 nucleotides matching TRBD1. This CDR3 has 16 residues. V lost 1 base and J lost 5; bases outside the gene matches: 8. Germline V gene lookup returns CDR1 SEHNR and CDR2 FQNEAQ (reference sequence). CDR3 amino acids: CASSLGGGASNNEQFF. The CDR3 coding sequence is TGTGCCAGCAGCTTAGGAGGGGGCGCTTCCAACAATGAGCAGTTCTTC.

The rearrangement links TRBV2 to TRBJ1-1; TRBD1 matches 7 bases. In germline, CDR1 is SNHLY, CDR2 FYNNEI. V shed 6 bases, J shed 0 bases, and the junction held 7 bases outside the gene matches. The length of the CDR3 is 15 residues. CDR3 DNA: TGTGCCAGCAGACAACAGACAGGGCTGAACACTGAAGCTTTCTTT. Its protein product is CASRQQTGLNTEAFF. Complete variable domain (other parts from reference TRBV2 and TRBJ1-1): EPEVTQTPSHQVTQMGQEVILRCVPISNHLYFYWYRQILGQKVEFLVSFYNNEISEKSEIFDDQFSVERPDGSNFTLKIRSTKLEDSAMYFCASRQQTGLNTEAFFGQGTRLTVV.

The chain joins TRBV3-1 (or the pseudogene TRBV3-2) to TRBJ1-3; 9 positions match TRBD1. CDR1 is LGHDT, CDR2 YNNKEL, per germline (reference sequence). The CDR3 extends over 17 amino acids. Trimming at V came to 1 base and at J to 4 bases, leaving 8 bases not matched to a gene. The DNA of the CDR3 is TGTGCCAGCAGCCAAGCTACAGGGGGCTTGTGGGGAAACACCATATATTTT. Its translation: CASSQATGGLWGNTIYF.

The chain is built from TRBV19 and TRBJ2-1, with D possibly being TRBD2 (5 bases). With 2 bases removed from V and 12 bases from J, the gap between germline ends came to 17 bases. The CDR3 length is 14 residues. From germline, CDR1 is LNHDA and CDR2 SQIVND (reference sequence). CDR3 coding DNA: TGTGCCAGTAGTATAAAACTAGGTCCGATAGGGCAGTTCTTC. This sequence encodes CASSIKLGPIGQFF. Combining the CDR3 with reference TRBV19 and TRBJ2-1 gives the whole variable domain DGGITQSPKYLFRKEGQNVTLSCEQNLNHDAMYWYRQDPGQGLRLIYYSQIVNDFQKGDIAEGYSVSREKKESFPLTVTSAQKNPTAFYLCASSIKLGPIGQFFGPGTRLTVL.

The chain is built from TRBV13 and TRBJ2-7; 11 nucleotides agree with TRBD2. CDR1 is PRHDT, CDR2 FYEKMQ, per germline (reference sequence). J was trimmed by 2 bases and V by 2 bases; bases with no gene match: 2. CDR3 length: 15 residues. The CDR3 DNA is TGTGCCAGCAGCTTAACACTAGCGGGGGCCTACGAGCAGTACTTC. Its protein is CASSLTLAGAYEQYF.

The chain has TRBV9 and TRBJ2-5; TRBD2 matches 12 bases. V dropped 3 bases and J dropped 2; count of bases not matched to a gene: 5. CDR1 is SGDLS and CDR2 is YYNGEE in the germline V gene. The CDR3 length is 16 residues. DNA of the CDR3: TGTGCCAGCAGCGCGCAGACTAGCGGGGGACAAGAGACCCAGTACTTC. Its translation is CASSAQTSGGQETQYF.

The chain is built from TRBV19 and TRBJ1-1; 8 nucleotides line up with TRBD1. Germline values: CDR1 LNHDA, CDR2 SQIVND (reference sequence). This CDR3 contains 15 residues. V gave up 4 bases and J gave up 5 bases; unmatched junction bases: 9. CDR3 sequence reads: CASSTPDRVKTEAFF. In nucleotides, the CDR3 is TGTGCCAGTAGTACGCCGGACAGGGTCAAGACTGAAGCTTTCTTT.

The chain employs TRBV5-1 and TRBJ2-1; D gene unclear. CDR3 length: 12 residues. The V end was cut by 0 bases, the J end by 6 bases, with 4 bases between. Germline V CDR1 and CDR2: SGHRS, YFSETQ. The CDR3 region is CASSLAINEQFF. The CDR3 coding sequence is TGCGCCAGCAGCTTGGCTATCAATGAGCAGTTCTTC.

A remark on this clone: Different DNA sequences within this sample yield the same CDR3. The chain joins TRBV7-3 to TRBJ1-2, with D maybe TRBD1 (6 bases). Germline lookup yields CDR1 SGHTA and CDR2 FQGTGA. V lost 5 bases to trimming and J lost 8 bases, with 15 bases between them. The CDR3 length is 13 residues. The CDR3 bases are TGTGCCAGCAGCCAAACAGGGTGGGAGGGCTACACCTTC. This gives the protein CASSQTGWEGYTF.

This clone was seen once. This rearrangement joins TRBV18 to TRBJ1-2; TRBD1 is a possible D gene (5 bases). Per germline, CDR1 KGHSH and CDR2 LQKENI. This CDR3 has 15 amino acids. V gave up 3 bases and J gave up 7 bases, with 18 bases separating them. The CDR3 loop is CASSPSPGGAGGYTF. The DNA of the CDR3 is TGTGCCAGCTCACCGTCCCCCGGAGGGGCAGGTGGCTACACCTTC.

This chain joins TRBV18 and TRBJ1-1; TRBD1 matches 9 bases. Looked up from germline, CDR1 is KGHSH and CDR2 is LQKENI. Trimming cost V 0 bases and J 13 bases; bases outside gene matches: 3. The CDR3 runs 12 residues. The DNA for the CDR3 is TGTGCCAGCTCACCACCCGGGACAGGGATTTTCTTT. Protein product: CASSPPGTGIFF. Full variable domain (missing parts from reference TRBV18 and TRBJ1-1): NAGVMQNPRHLVRRRGQEARLRCSPMKGHSHVYWYRQLPEEGLKFMVYLQKENIIDESGMPKERFSAEFPKEGPSILRIQQVVRGDSAAYFCASSPPGTGIFFGQGTRLTVV.

J is TRBJ1-1 and V is TRBV5-1; possibly TRBD1 for D (6 bases). The V end was cut by 5 bases, the J end by 1 base, with 15 bases between. The CDR3 consists of 15 residues. Germline CDR1 and CDR2: SGHRS and YFSETQ. CDR3 protein: CASRPTGTQNTEAFF. In DNA, the CDR3 is TGCGCCAGCAGACCCACCGGGACACAGAACACTGAAGCTTTCTTT.

This chain connects TRBV19 to TRBJ2-2; TRBD2 agrees at 10 bases. The CDR3 sequence is 16 residues long. J gave up 2 bases and V 5 bases, and 5 bases lay outside the gene matches. Germline CDR1 is LNHDA and CDR2 is SQIVND (reference sequence). This CDR3 reads CASSGAGGLNTGELFF. The DNA of the CDR3 is TGTGCCAGTAGTGGAGCGGGGGGGCTTAACACCGGGGAGCTGTTTTTT.

This sequence joins TRBV5-1 and TRBJ1-2, with 8 positions matching TRBD1. This CDR3 spans 14 amino acids. V lost 0 bases, J lost 8 bases, and 6 bases stayed unmatched. Germline V CDR1 and CDR2: SGHRS, YFSETQ. CDR3 residues: CASSLGGTGHGYTF. The CDR3 DNA sequence: TGCGCCAGCAGCTTGGGCGGGACAGGACACGGCTACACCTTC. Full variable domain (outside the CDR3, taken from reference TRBV5-1 and TRBJ1-2): KAGVTQTPRYLIKTRGQQVTLSCSPISGHRSVSWYQQTPGQGLQFLFEYFSETQRNKGNFPGRFSGRQFSNSRSEMNVSTLELGDSALYLCASSLGGTGHGYTFGSGTRLTVV.

This clone was recorded only once. The chain recombines TRBV30 with TRBJ2-2; D may be TRBD1 (5 bases). The V end was cut by 4 bases, the J end by 4 bases, with 7 bases between. This CDR3 contains 12 residues. The germline CDR1 and CDR2 sequences are GTSNPN and SVGIG (reference sequence). The CDR3 sequence is CAWTRGTGELFF. DNA of the CDR3: TGTGCCTGGACTAGGGGCACCGGGGAGCTGTTTTTT.

The chain links TRBV4-2 to TRBJ1-5; 8 positions agree with TRBD1. Germline assignment: CDR1 LGHNA and CDR2 YNFKEQ. This CDR3 has 17 amino acids. The V gene end was trimmed by 1 base and the J gene end by 0 bases; junction bases not matched to a gene: 5. Here the CDR3 reads CASSQGIGQGSNQPQHF. CDR3 sequence (DNA): TGTGCCAGCAGCCAAGGGATAGGACAGGGTAGCAATCAGCCCCAGCATTTT.

V usage is TRBV9 and J usage is TRBJ2-2; D ambiguous. The germline V gene encodes CDR1 SGDLS and CDR2 YYNGEE. The CDR3 runs 17 residues. V was shortened by 3 bases and J by 2 bases, with 17 bases between the two germline ends. The CDR3 is CASSGPDGVINTGELFF. As DNA, the CDR3 is TGTGCCAGCAGCGGACCAGACGGAGTAATTAACACCGGGGAGCTGTTTTTT.

The rearrangement links TRBV19 to TRBJ1-2, with D hard to call. Germline V gene sequence: CDR1 LNHDA, CDR2 SQIVND (reference sequence). Trimming left V 1 base short and J 7 bases short, with 10 bases between. The CDR3 has 13 amino acids. In DNA, the CDR3 is TGTGCCAGTAGTATAGGGGCAGGTTCTGGCTACACCTTC. Its protein product is CASSIGAGSGYTF.

The gene calls are TRBV7-2 and TRBJ2-1, with 8 positions matching TRBD2. Germline V lookup: CDR1 SGHTA, CDR2 FQGNSA. The CDR3 contains 17 residues. Unmatched junction bases numbered 13, after V lost 5 bases and J lost 4 bases. The chain's CDR3 is CASSPPGAGGPYNEQFF. The CDR3 DNA reads as TGTGCCAGCAGCCCGCCCGGGGCGGGAGGACCGTACAATGAGCAGTTCTTC.

V gene TRBV6-2 or TRBV6-3 combines with J gene TRBJ1-6, with 7 bases aligning to TRBD1. The CDR3 sequence is 21 residues long. Looked up from germline, CDR1 is MNHEY and CDR2 is SVGEGT. V was clipped by 0 bases and J by 0 bases; unmatched bases: 14. Here the CDR3 reads CASSYSSGQRLLGSYNSPLHF. CDR3 coding DNA: TGTGCCAGCAGTTACTCGTCGGGACAGAGACTCCTAGGCTCCTATAATTCACCCCTCCACTTT.